The source of this TCR beta chain is a study of T cells in tuberculosis. Study conclusions and caveats: Shorter CDR3-alpha in active tuberculosis partly drove smaller distances.

To note about this clone: Antigen specificity is unknown.

The germline V gene has CDR1 SNHLY and CDR2 FYNNEI. This CDR3 is built from 12 residues. The V end was cut by 8 bases, the J end by 5 bases, with 12 bases between. Clones were sequenced by immunoSEQ multiplex PCR, and TCRdb holds only the in-frame ones, with some missing. This sample has several thousand clones, with 95% found just once. The J gene is TRBJ1-2, the V gene TRBV2; D call uncertain. The sequencing input was PBMCs. This receptor was obtained from an adult with tuberculosis. CDR3 loop: CASGTEFYGYTF. CDR3 DNA: TGTGCCAGCGGTACAGAGTTTTATGGCTACACCTTC.